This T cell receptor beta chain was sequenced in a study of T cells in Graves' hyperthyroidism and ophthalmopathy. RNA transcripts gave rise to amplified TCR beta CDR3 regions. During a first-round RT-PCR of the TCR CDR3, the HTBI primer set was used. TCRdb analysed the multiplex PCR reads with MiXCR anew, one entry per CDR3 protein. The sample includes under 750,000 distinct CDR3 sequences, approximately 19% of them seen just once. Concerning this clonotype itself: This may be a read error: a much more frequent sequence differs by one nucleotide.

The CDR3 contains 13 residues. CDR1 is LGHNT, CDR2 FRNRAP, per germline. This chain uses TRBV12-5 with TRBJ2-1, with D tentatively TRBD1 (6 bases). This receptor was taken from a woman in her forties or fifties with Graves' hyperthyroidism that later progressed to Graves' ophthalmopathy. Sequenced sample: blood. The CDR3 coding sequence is TGTACTAGTGGTTTGTACAGGGTCAATGAGCAGTTCTTC. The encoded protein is CTSGLYRVNEQFF.